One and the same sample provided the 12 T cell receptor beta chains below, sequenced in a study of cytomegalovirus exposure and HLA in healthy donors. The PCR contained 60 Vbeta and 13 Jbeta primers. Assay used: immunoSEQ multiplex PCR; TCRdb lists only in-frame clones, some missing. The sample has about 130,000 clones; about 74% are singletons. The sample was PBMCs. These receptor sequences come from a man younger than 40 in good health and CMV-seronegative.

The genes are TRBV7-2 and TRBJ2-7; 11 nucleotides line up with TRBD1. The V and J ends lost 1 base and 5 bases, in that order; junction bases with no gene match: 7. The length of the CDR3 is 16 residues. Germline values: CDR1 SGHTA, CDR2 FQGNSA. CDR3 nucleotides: TGTGCCAGCAGCTTAGGGGCCGGGACAGGGGGGCACGAGCAGTACTTC. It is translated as CASSLGAGTGGHEQYF.

In DNA form, the CDR3 reads TGTGCCAGCAGTGTCGGACAGGGACATGGCTACACCTTC. Its protein product is CASSVGQGHGYTF. The V gene is TRBV2, the J gene TRBJ1-2, with 8 bases identical to TRBD1. This CDR3 has 13 amino acids. J lost 6 bases, V lost 4 bases, and 4 bases had no gene match. Germline loops: CDR1 SNHLY, CDR2 FYNNEI.

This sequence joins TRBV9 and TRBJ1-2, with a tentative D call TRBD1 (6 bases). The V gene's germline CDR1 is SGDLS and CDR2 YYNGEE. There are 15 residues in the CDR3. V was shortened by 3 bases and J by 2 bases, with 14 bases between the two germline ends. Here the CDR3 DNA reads TGTGCCAGCAGCGCTCACAGGGCCCCAAACTATGGCTACACCTTC. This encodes CASSAHRAPNYGYTF.

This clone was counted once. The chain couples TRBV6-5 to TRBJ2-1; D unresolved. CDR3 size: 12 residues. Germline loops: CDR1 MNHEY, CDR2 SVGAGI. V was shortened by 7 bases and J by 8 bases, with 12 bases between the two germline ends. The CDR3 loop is CASTATTDEQFF. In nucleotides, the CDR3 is TGTGCCAGCACGGCGACAACGGATGAGCAGTTCTTC.

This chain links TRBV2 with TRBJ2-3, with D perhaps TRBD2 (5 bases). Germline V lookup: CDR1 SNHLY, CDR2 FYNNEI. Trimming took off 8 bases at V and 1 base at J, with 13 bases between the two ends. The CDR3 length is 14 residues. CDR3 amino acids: CASSLLDGTDTQYF. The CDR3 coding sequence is TGTGCCAGCTCTCTACTAGATGGCACAGATACGCAGTATTTT.

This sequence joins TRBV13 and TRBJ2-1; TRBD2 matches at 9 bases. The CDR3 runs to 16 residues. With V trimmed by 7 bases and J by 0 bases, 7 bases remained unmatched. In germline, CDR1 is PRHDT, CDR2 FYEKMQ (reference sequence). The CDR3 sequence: CASKGAGGGSYNEQFF. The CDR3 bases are TGTGCCAGCAAAGGGGCGGGAGGGGGCTCCTACAATGAGCAGTTCTTC.

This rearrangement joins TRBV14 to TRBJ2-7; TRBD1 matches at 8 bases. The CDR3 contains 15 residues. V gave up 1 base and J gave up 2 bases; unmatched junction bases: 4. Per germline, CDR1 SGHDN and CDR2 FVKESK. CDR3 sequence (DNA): TGTGCCAGCAGCCAAGGAAGGACAGGGACCTACGAGCAGTACTTC. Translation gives CASSQGRTGTYEQYF.

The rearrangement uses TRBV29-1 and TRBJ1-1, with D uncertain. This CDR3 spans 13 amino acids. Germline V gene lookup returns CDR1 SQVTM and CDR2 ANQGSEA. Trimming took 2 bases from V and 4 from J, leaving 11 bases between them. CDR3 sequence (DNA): TGCAGCGTTGAACGTTCGTCGGGCACTGAAGCTTTCTTT. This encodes CSVERSSGTEAFF.

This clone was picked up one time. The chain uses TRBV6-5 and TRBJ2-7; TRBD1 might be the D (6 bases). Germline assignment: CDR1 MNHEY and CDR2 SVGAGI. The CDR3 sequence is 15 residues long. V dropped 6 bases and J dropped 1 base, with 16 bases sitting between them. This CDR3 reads CASSQDLRGSYEQYF. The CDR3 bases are TGTGCCAGCAGCCAGGACCTTAGGGGGTCCTACGAGCAGTACTTC.

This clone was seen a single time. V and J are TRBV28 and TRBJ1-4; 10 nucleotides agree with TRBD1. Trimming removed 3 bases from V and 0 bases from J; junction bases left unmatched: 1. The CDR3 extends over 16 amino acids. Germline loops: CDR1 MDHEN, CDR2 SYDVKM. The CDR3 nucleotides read TGTGCCAGCAGTTTTGGACAGGGGGCAACTAATGAAAAACTGTTTTTT. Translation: CASSFGQGATNEKLFF.

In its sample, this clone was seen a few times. This CDR3 reads CASSQSNYGYTF. CDR3 nucleotide sequence: TGTGCCAGTAGTCAGTCTAACTATGGCTACACCTTC. V usage is TRBV19 and J usage is TRBJ1-2; D remains ambiguous. Germline V gene sequence: CDR1 LNHDA, CDR2 SQIVND (reference sequence). The CDR3 totals 12 residues. Trimming left V 5 bases short and J 0 bases short, with 4 bases between. Supplemented by reference TRBV19 and TRBJ1-2, the full variable domain reads DGGITQSPKYLFRKEGQNVTLSCEQNLNHDAMYWYRQDPGQGLRLIYYSQIVNDFQKGDIAEGYSVSREKKESFPLTVTSAQKNPTAFYLCASSQSNYGYTFGSGTRLTVV.

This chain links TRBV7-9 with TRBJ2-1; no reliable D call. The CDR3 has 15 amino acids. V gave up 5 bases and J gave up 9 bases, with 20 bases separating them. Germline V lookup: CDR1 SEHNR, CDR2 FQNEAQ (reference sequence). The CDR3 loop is CASSAWADKDGEQFF. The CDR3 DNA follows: TGTGCCAGCAGCGCTTGGGCAGACAAAGACGGTGAGCAGTTCTTC.